The rows below give T cell receptor beta chains drawn from one sample of a study of T cell repertoires in cytomegalovirus infection. TCRdb re-derived calls from the reads in MiXCR, one entry per CDR3 protein. The data hold over 100,000 distinct CDR3 sequences, with approximately 28% observed a single time. No antigens are known for them. The specimen comprised CD8+ T cells from cultured PBMCs, sampled from culture after CMV antigen stimulation. Every receptor here comes from a human donor in good health (CMV status not recorded). Some clones in this sample may be carry-over from other donors' samples. CDR3s include the opening cysteine and the closing phenylalanine or tryptophan. Each record gives: V gene, J gene, clone size, D gene, CDR3 DNA, CDR3 protein. A D gene is named only where the DNA matches it firmly. Expanded clones are given a class, and other clones once, few, many or no size at all.

v_gene: TRBV4-1; j_gene: TRBJ1-1; abundance: many; d_gene: NA; CDR3nt: TGCGCCAGCAGCCCCAAGACAGGCTCAATGAACACTGAAGCTTTCTTT; CDR3aa: CASSPKTGSMNTEAFF
v_gene: TRBV27; j_gene: TRBJ2-1; abundance: few; d_gene: NA; CDR3nt: TGTGCCAGCAGTTCTGACGACTCCTACAATGAGCAGTTCTTC; CDR3aa: CASSSDDSYNEQFF
v_gene: TRBV12-3/TRBV12-4; j_gene: TRBJ1-4; abundance: NA; d_gene: NA; CDR3nt: TGTGCCAGCAGTCCTTTGTTCCCTGGAGCTAATGAAAAACTGTTTTTT; CDR3aa: CASSPLFPGANEKLFF
v_gene: TRBV27; j_gene: TRBJ1-4; abundance: NA; d_gene: NA; CDR3nt: TGTGCCAGCAGTTTACGAGGGGGAGGGCTTAGAAAACTGTTTTTT; CDR3aa: CASSLRGGGLRKLFF
v_gene: TRBV7-6; j_gene: TRBJ2-7; abundance: NA; d_gene: NA; CDR3nt: TGTGCCAGCAGCTCGACGATGGATCAGGGGAAGTACTTC; CDR3aa: CASSSTMDQGKYF
v_gene: TRBV27; j_gene: TRBJ1-4; abundance: NA; d_gene: NA; CDR3nt: TGTGCCAGCTCGGGAGGAGCTAATGAAAAACTGTTTTTT; CDR3aa: CASSGGANEKLFF
v_gene: TRBV2; j_gene: TRBJ1-1; abundance: NA; d_gene: NA; CDR3nt: TGTGCCAGCAGTGATCCGGGCACTGAAGCTTTCTTT; CDR3aa: CASSDPGTEAFF
v_gene: TRBV7-8; j_gene: TRBJ2-5; abundance: many; d_gene: NA; CDR3nt: TGTGCCAGCAGCCCTGGGAGTGGGACCCAGTACTTC; CDR3aa: CASSPGSGTQYF
v_gene: TRBV5-1; j_gene: TRBJ1-4; abundance: few; d_gene: NA; CDR3nt: TGCGCCAGCAGCTTGGATGGCAGGGTAGAAGAAAAACTGTTTTTT; CDR3aa: CASSLDGRVEEKLFF
v_gene: TRBV7-9; j_gene: TRBJ2-7; abundance: many; d_gene: NA; CDR3nt: TGTGCCAGCAGCTTAGTAACAGGAAACGAGCAGTACTTC; CDR3aa: CASSLVTGNEQYF
v_gene: TRBV7-8; j_gene: TRBJ2-7; abundance: NA; d_gene: NA; CDR3nt: TGTGCCAGCAGCCCCCCGGGGGCTTCGTACGAGCAGTACTTC; CDR3aa: CASSPPGASYEQYF
v_gene: TRBV11-2; j_gene: TRBJ2-5; abundance: few; d_gene: TRBD2; CDR3nt: TGTGCCAGCAGCTTTTGGGCGGGGGGGCAGGAGACCCAGTACTTC; CDR3aa: CASSFWAGGQETQYF
v_gene: TRBV12-3/TRBV12-4; j_gene: TRBJ2-1; abundance: few; d_gene: NA; CDR3nt: TGTGCCAGCCTAGGACTACCGAAAAATGAGCAGTTCTTC; CDR3aa: CASLGLPKNEQFF
v_gene: TRBV27; j_gene: TRBJ2-7; abundance: NA; d_gene: TRBD1; CDR3nt: TGTGCCAGCAGTCATACCGGGACAGGGTCCTACGAGCAGTACTTC; CDR3aa: CASSHTGTGSYEQYF
v_gene: TRBV7-9; j_gene: TRBJ2-7; abundance: once; d_gene: NA; CDR3nt: TGTGCCAGCAGCTTTACCACCTCTAACGAGCAGTACTTC; CDR3aa: CASSFTTSNEQYF
v_gene: TRBV6-2/TRBV6-3; j_gene: TRBJ1-2; abundance: NA; d_gene: TRBD1; CDR3nt: TGTGCCAGCAGTTACGGACAGGGGCCTTATGGCTACACCTTC; CDR3aa: CASSYGQGPYGYTF
v_gene: TRBV29-1; j_gene: TRBJ2-1; abundance: NA; d_gene: TRBD2; CDR3nt: TGCAGCGTTCCTAGCGGGGGGTTCATTGAGCAGTTCTTC; CDR3aa: CSVPSGGFIEQFF
v_gene: TRBV6-1; j_gene: TRBJ1-3; abundance: NA; d_gene: NA; CDR3nt: TGTGCCAGCAGTGAAATAGCCTCTGGAAACACCATATATTTT; CDR3aa: CASSEIASGNTIYF
v_gene: TRBV3-1; j_gene: TRBJ1-1; abundance: NA; d_gene: NA; CDR3nt: TGTGCCAGCAGCCAAGATGGGGGGGCACCTCCTGAAGCTTTCTTT; CDR3aa: CASSQDGGAPPEAFF
v_gene: TRBV7-6; j_gene: TRBJ1-1; abundance: NA; d_gene: NA; CDR3nt: TGTGTCAGCAGCCCTAGTACGACTGAAGCTTTCTTT; CDR3aa: CVSSPSTTEAFF
v_gene: TRBV29-1; j_gene: TRBJ2-2; abundance: few; d_gene: NA; CDR3nt: TGCAGCGTTGCGTTCAACAGGGCCCCGAACACCGGGGAGCTGTTTTTT; CDR3aa: CSVAFNRAPNTGELFF
v_gene: TRBV15; j_gene: TRBJ2-7; abundance: few; d_gene: NA; CDR3nt: TGTGCCACCAGCGCTGGGCCCGGGGCCGGAAACTACGAGCAGTACTTC; CDR3aa: CATSAGPGAGNYEQYF
v_gene: TRBV14; j_gene: TRBJ2-7; abundance: NA; d_gene: NA; CDR3nt: TGTGCCAGCAGCCAAGGGGGCTCAAAATACGAGCAGTACTTC; CDR3aa: CASSQGGSKYEQYF
v_gene: TRBV10-3; j_gene: TRBJ1-2; abundance: NA; d_gene: NA; CDR3nt: TGTGCCATCAGTGCCCACGAACCCGACTATGGCTACACCTTC; CDR3aa: CAISAHEPDYGYTF
v_gene: TRBV7-8; j_gene: TRBJ2-7; abundance: few; d_gene: NA; CDR3nt: TGTGCCAGCAGCTTAGCCGGTGACATACGGCAGTACTTC; CDR3aa: CASSLAGDIRQYF
v_gene: TRBV7-2; j_gene: TRBJ2-2; abundance: NA; d_gene: TRBD1; CDR3nt: TGTGCCAGCAGCACGGGACAGGGGGCTACCGGGGAGCTGTTTTTT; CDR3aa: CASSTGQGATGELFF
v_gene: TRBV7-4; j_gene: TRBJ2-7; abundance: NA; d_gene: NA; CDR3nt: TGTGCCAGCAGCCCCACTCGTTCCTACGAGCACTACTTC; CDR3aa: CASSPTRSYEHYF
v_gene: TRBV20-1; j_gene: TRBJ2-3; abundance: NA; d_gene: TRBD2; CDR3nt: TGCAGTGCTAGAGACGGGACTAGCGCCACAGATACGCAGTATTTT; CDR3aa: CSARDGTSATDTQYF
v_gene: TRBV5-4; j_gene: TRBJ2-1; abundance: NA; d_gene: NA; CDR3nt: TGTGCCAGCAGCTTGGAACCCGGGAGCAATGAGCAGTTCTTC; CDR3aa: CASSLEPGSNEQFF
v_gene: TRBV4-1; j_gene: TRBJ1-5; abundance: few; d_gene: NA; CDR3nt: TGCGCCAGCAGCCAAGAGTCGGGGGTCCTTAGCAATCAGCCCCAGCATTTT; CDR3aa: CASSQESGVLSNQPQHF
v_gene: TRBV19; j_gene: TRBJ1-5; abundance: few; d_gene: NA; CDR3nt: TGTGCCAGTAGTATAGCAGGTGTGGGCAGGCTAAATCAGCCCCAGCATTTT; CDR3aa: CASSIAGVGRLNQPQHF
v_gene: TRBV10-3; j_gene: TRBJ2-1; abundance: NA; d_gene: NA; CDR3nt: TGTGCCGTTGCGGACAGCAGCTCCTACAATGAGCAGTTCTTC; CDR3aa: CAVADSSSYNEQFF
v_gene: TRBV12-3/TRBV12-4; j_gene: TRBJ1-2; abundance: many; d_gene: TRBD1; CDR3nt: TGTGCCAGCAGTTTAGGACAGGGGCACGGCTACACCTTC; CDR3aa: CASSLGQGHGYTF
v_gene: TRBV5-6; j_gene: TRBJ2-7; abundance: many; d_gene: TRBD1; CDR3nt: TGTGCCAGCAGCCCGGGACAGGGTCGGTCCTACGAGCAGTACTTC; CDR3aa: CASSPGQGRSYEQYF
v_gene: TRBV20-1; j_gene: TRBJ1-1; abundance: few; d_gene: TRBD1; CDR3nt: TGCAGTGCTAGAACAGGGGACCCTGAAGCTTTCTTT; CDR3aa: CSARTGDPEAFF
v_gene: TRBV7-9; j_gene: TRBJ2-5; abundance: few; d_gene: NA; CDR3nt: TGTGCCAGCAGCCACTGGGCCGAGGAAGAGACCCAGTACTTC; CDR3aa: CASSHWAEEETQYF
v_gene: TRBV7-6; j_gene: TRBJ2-1; abundance: many; d_gene: TRBD2; CDR3nt: TGTGCCAGCAGCTTATATTCGGGACTAGCGGGGGGGCGTGACGACAATGAGCAGTTCTTC; CDR3aa: CASSLYSGLAGGRDDNEQFF
v_gene: TRBV12-3/TRBV12-4; j_gene: TRBJ1-4; abundance: NA; d_gene: TRBD1; CDR3nt: TGTGCCAGCAGCACGGACAGGGGAGAACCTAATGAAAAACTGTTTTTT; CDR3aa: CASSTDRGEPNEKLFF
v_gene: TRBV6-5; j_gene: TRBJ2-1; abundance: few; d_gene: TRBD2; CDR3nt: TGTGCCAGCAGTTCTGGACTAGCGGGGGCCCACAATGAGCAGTTCTTC; CDR3aa: CASSSGLAGAHNEQFF
v_gene: TRBV19; j_gene: TRBJ2-7; abundance: NA; d_gene: NA; CDR3nt: TGTGCCAGTAGTATAGGCACCTACGAGCAGTACTTC; CDR3aa: CASSIGTYEQYF
v_gene: TRBV27; j_gene: TRBJ2-7; abundance: once; d_gene: NA; CDR3nt: TGTGCCAGCAGCTCCCGGGACGGGCGCGAGCAGTACTTC; CDR3aa: CASSSRDGREQYF